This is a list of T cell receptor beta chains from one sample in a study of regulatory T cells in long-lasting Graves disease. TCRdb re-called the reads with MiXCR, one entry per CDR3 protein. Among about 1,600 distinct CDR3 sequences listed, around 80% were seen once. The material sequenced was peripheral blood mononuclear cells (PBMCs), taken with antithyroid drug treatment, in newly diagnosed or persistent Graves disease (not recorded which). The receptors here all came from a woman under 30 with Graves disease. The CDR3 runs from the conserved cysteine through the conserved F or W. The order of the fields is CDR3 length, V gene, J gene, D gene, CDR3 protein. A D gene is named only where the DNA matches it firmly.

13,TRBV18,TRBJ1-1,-,CASSPLWTSEAFF
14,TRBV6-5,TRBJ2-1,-,CASSPSSYYNEQFF
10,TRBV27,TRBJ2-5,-,CASRGETQYF
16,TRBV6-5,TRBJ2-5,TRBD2,CASSYSTRGEQETQYF
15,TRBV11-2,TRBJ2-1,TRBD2,CASSLVLAGVNEQFF
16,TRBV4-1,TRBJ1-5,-,CASSQVSLELNQPQHF
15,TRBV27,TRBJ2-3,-,CASSLGNRITDTQYF
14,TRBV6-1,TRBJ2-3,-,CATRVREGTDTQYF
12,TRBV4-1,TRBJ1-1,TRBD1,CASSSGGFEAFF
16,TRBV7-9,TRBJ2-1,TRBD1,CASSSSRRTGRHEQFF
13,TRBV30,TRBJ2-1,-,CAWIAAEYNEQFF
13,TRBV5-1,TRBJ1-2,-,CASSARGTYGYTF
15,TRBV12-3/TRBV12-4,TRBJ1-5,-,CASSLDRVIIQPQHF
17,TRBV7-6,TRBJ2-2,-,CASSLDFMGSGTGELFF
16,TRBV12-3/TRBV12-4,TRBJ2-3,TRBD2,CASRIQSGGGTDTQYF
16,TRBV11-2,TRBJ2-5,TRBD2,CASSLRLAGGQETQYF
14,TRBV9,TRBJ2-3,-,CASSVLELTDTQYF
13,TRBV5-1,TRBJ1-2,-,CASSLSQNYGYTF
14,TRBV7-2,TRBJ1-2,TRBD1,CASSYDRGNYGYTF
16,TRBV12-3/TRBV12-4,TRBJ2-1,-,CASSLYGTRSYNEQFF
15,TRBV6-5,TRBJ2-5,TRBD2,CASSYLLAGQETQYF
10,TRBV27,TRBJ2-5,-,CASSPETQYF
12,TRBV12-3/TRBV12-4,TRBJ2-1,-,CASSFSGNEQFF
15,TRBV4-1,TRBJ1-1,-,CASSYLSTENTEAFF
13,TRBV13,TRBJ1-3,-,CASSEDRGNTIYF
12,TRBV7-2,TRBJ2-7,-,CASSFSPYEQYF